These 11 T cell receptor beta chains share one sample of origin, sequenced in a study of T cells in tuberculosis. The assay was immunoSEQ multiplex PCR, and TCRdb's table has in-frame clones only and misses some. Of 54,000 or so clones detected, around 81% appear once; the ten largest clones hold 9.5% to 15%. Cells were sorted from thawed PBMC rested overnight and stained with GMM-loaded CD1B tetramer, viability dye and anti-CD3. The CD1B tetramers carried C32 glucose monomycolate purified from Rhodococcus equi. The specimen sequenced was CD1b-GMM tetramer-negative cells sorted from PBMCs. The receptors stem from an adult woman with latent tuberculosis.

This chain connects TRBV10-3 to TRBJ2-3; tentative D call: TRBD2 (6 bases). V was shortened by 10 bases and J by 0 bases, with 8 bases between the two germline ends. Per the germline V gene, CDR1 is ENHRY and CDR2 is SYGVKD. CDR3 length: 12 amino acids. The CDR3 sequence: CATGRSTDTQYF. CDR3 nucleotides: TGTGCCACCGGGAGAAGCACAGATACGCAGTATTTT.

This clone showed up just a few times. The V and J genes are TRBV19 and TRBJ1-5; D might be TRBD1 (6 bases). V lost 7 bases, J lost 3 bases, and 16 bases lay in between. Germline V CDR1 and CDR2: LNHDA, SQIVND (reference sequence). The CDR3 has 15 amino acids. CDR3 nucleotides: TGTGCCAGTATCCAGGCGGACAGAATCAATCAGCCCCAGCATTTT. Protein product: CASIQADRINQPQHF.

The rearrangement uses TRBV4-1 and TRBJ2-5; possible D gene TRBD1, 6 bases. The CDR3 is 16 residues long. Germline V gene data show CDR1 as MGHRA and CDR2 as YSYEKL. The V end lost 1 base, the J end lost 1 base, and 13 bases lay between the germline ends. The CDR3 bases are TGCGCCAGCAGCCAAGCCCCGAGGGGGTCCCAAGAGACCCAGTACTTC. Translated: CASSQAPRGSQETQYF.

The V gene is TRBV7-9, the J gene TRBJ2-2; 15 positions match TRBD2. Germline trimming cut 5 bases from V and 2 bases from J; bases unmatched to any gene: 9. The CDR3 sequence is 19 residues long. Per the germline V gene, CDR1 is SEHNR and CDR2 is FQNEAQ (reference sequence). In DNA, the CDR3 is TGTGCCAGCAGCCTCAGAGGACTAGCGGGAGGGGGTAACACCGGGGAGCTGTTTTTT. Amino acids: CASSLRGLAGGGNTGELFF.

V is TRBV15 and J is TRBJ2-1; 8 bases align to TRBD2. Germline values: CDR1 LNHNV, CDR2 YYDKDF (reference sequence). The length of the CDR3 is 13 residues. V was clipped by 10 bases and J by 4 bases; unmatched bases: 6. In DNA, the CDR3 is TGTGCCAGTCAGCGGGAGCGGTACAATGAGCAGTTCTTC. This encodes CASQRERYNEQFF.

The CDR3 sequence is CASIPTGPTGELFF. Here the CDR3 DNA reads TGCGCCAGCATACCGACAGGCCCCACCGGGGAGCTGTTTTTT. V and J are TRBV10-2 and TRBJ2-2; possible D gene TRBD1, 6 bases. The V gene's germline CDR1 is WSHSY and CDR2 SAAADI. V lost 7 bases and J lost 4, with 13 bases in between. The CDR3 runs to 14 residues.

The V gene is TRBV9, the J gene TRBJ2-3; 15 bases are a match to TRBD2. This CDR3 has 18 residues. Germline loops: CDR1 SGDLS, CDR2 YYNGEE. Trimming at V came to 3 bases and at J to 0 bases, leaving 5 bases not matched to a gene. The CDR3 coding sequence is TGTGCCAGCAGCGCCGGGACTAGCGGGAGGACCAGCACAGATACGCAGTATTTT. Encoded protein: CASSAGTSGRTSTDTQYF.

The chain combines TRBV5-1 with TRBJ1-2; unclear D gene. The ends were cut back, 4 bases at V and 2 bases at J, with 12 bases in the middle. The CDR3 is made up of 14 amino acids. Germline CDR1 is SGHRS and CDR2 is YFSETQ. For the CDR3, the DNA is TGCGCCAGCAGCCCCACGGGTGGGAACTATGGCTACACCTTC. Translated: CASSPTGGNYGYTF.

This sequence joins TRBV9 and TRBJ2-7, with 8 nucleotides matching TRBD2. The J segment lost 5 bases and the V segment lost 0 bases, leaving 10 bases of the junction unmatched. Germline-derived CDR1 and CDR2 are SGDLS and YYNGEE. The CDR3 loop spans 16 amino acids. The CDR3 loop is CASSVAEREKGNEQYF. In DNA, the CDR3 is TGTGCCAGCAGCGTAGCTGAGCGGGAGAAGGGGAACGAGCAGTACTTC.

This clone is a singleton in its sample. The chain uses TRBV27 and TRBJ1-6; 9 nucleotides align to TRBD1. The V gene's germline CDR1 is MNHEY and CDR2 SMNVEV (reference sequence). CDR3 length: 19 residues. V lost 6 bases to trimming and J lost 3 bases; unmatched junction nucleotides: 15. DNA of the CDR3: TGTGCCAGCAGCCTTAGGGCGGGACAGGGAGACTTCTATAATTCACCCCTCCACTTT. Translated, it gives CASSLRAGQGDFYNSPLHF.

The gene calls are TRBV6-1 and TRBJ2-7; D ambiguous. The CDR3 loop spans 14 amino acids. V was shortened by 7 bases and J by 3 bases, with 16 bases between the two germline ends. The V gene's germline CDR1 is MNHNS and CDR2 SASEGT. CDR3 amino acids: CASTQQINLYEQYF. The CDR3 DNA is TGTGCCAGCACCCAACAGATTAATCTCTACGAGCAGTACTTC.